Given below is one T cell receptor (beta chain) in context. Its antigen has not been determined. No quality values exist for individual bases; no much larger clone is one base distant. The method behind the library was the immunoSEQ multiplex PCR assay. Under the source paper's analysis protocol: To diagnose cytomegalovirus status from the catalog of TCR beta chain sequences, a statistical classification framework was built. The table comes from immuneACCESS by way of TCRdb, which keeps in-frame sequences with V and J called. Part of the clones is missing from these tables; in studies checked, under half for an unresolved V gene and the rest for unknown reasons. The V and J calls and clone size are taken from that table; D and trimming were inferred from the DNA. The sample table holds 140,000 to 150,000 clones, of which about 94% were seen once. Together, the top ten hold around 1.9% of the sample.

Spanning cysteine to phenylalanine, the CDR3 consists of 15 amino acids. CDR3 DNA is the only sequence kept; it has 45 bases, read in frame from the first base. Trimming takes 4 bases from V and 0 bases from J, and the germline ends sit 10 bases apart. CDR1 LNHDA and CDR2 SQIVND are derived from the germline V gene (reference sequence). The data derive from a study of cytomegalovirus exposure and HLA in healthy donors (TCRdb year 2017). At the level of the whole study: A later analysis indicated that the 100 to 150 validation repertoires were generated on the platform also employed for the roughly 730 repertoires of the first cohort. The study aimed to test whether signatures of past pathogen exposure could be identified by cataloging public T cell receptors. Besides the first cohort of some 670 subjects, a separate validation cohort made up of over 95 different subjects was used. To predict cytomegalovirus infection status, the study combined high-throughput TCR immunosequencing, statistical association of individual TCRs with disease status, and machine learning. Study-wide findings and limitations: The authors suggested that the approach could potentially be generalized to other disease states and immunological phenotypes. A total of around 150 TCR beta chains were listed by the study as associated with cytomegalovirus. In both the original and validation cohorts, the classifier was reported to diagnose cytomegalovirus status with high specificity and sensitivity. A later analysis lacked HLA typing for the validation cohort, so it scored co-occurrence in that cohort across all 110 or so repertoires. Across donors, most TCR sequences were observed very rarely, whereas some public TCRs were present in many individuals. Of the cluster scores, about 94% were above 0 in a later analysis, which found that TCRs clustered in the first cohort also tended to co-occur in the 110 or so validation repertoires. A few of the identified cytomegalovirus-associated TCR beta chains were confirmed in vitro to be specific for cytomegalovirus antigens.

The donors were included in the validation cohort of 120 subjects, a group kept apart from the approximately 650-subject first cohort. Sequencing input: PBMCs. The clonotype comes from a man younger than 35 in good health and CMV-seropositive. The chain is encoded by TRBV19 joined to TRBJ2-4, with no D gene named confidently. The sequenced DNA: TGTGCCAGTAGTAAGGCGGCTCTAGCCAAAAACATTCAGTACTTC. Translation gives CASSKAALAKNIQYF.